The 9 T cell receptor beta chains presented below share a single source sample, sequenced in a study of T cell repertoires in cytomegalovirus infection. TCRdb re-analysed the reads in MiXCR, keeping a single row per CDR3 protein. Of more than 150,000 distinct CDR3 sequences in the sample, roughly 27% were seen once. Input material: PBMCs. These receptors all stem from a human donor in good health (CMV status not recorded). Some clones in this sample may be carry-over from other donors' samples.

This rearrangement joins TRBV6-6 to TRBJ2-7; 8 nucleotides align to TRBD1. The CDR3 totals 13 residues. Looked up from germline, CDR1 is MNHNY and CDR2 is SVGAGI (reference sequence). The ends lost 5 bases at V and 6 bases at J; junction bases unmatched: 6. The CDR3 sequence: CASSGRGQGEQYF. The CDR3 DNA sequence: TGTGCCAGCAGTGGCAGGGGGCAAGGCGAGCAGTACTTC.

The J gene is TRBJ1-6, the V gene TRBV7-3; TRBD1 aligns across 9 bases. Germline lookup yields CDR1 SGHTA and CDR2 FQGTGA. This CDR3 contains 14 residues. V dropped 5 bases and J dropped 8; count of bases not matched to a gene: 4. The CDR3 is CASSLRTGDSPLHF. The DNA of the CDR3 is TGTGCCAGCAGCCTCAGGACAGGGGATTCACCCCTCCACTTT. The whole variable domain, filled in from reference TRBV7-3 and TRBJ1-6, reads GAGVSQTPSNKVTEKGKYVELRCDPISGHTALYWYRQSLGQGPEFLIYFQGTGAADDSGLPNDRFFAVRPEGSVSTLKIQRTERGDSAVYLCASSLRTGDSPLHFGNGTRLTVT.

The table lists this clonotype with a few counts. The rearrangement joins TRBV2 to TRBJ2-3, with 7 bases lining up with TRBD2. Germline CDR1 SNHLY, CDR2 FYNNEI. Trimming took 7 bases from V and 4 from J; bases not matched to a gene: 11. There are 15 residues in the CDR3. CDR3 in DNA: TGTGCCAGCACCCCGGGGGGTCCCCGAGCAGATACGCAGTATTTT. It specifies CASTPGGPRADTQYF.

The V gene is TRBV5-5, the J gene TRBJ2-1; the D gene is possibly TRBD1 (5 bases). Germline assignment: CDR1 SGHKS and CDR2 YYEKEE (reference sequence). V was pared by 4 bases and J by 8 bases, with 7 bases between. This CDR3 spans 11 amino acids. As DNA, the CDR3 is TGTGCCAGCAGCCCAGGGTATGAGCAGTTCTTC. Translation gives CASSPGYEQFF.

The V and J genes are TRBV5-1 and TRBJ2-2; no clear D. Germline CDR1 and CDR2: SGHRS and YFSETQ. CDR3 length: 14 residues. V lost 1 base, J lost 5 bases, and 9 bases lay in between. In DNA, the CDR3 is TGCGCCAGCAGCTTGCTGTCGCCTACCGGGGAGCTGTTTTTT. Encoded protein: CASSLLSPTGELFF. The whole variable domain, remainder taken from reference TRBV5-1 and TRBJ2-2, is KAGVTQTPRYLIKTRGQQVTLSCSPISGHRSVSWYQQTPGQGLQFLFEYFSETQRNKGNFPGRFSGRQFSNSRSEMNVSTLELGDSALYLCASSLLSPTGELFFGEGSRLTVL.

This clonotype was recorded once. The genes are TRBV20-1 and TRBJ1-5, with D unclear. Trimming took 1 base from V and 1 from J, leaving 8 bases between them. CDR3 length: 14 amino acids. From germline, CDR1 is DFQATT and CDR2 SNEGSKA (reference sequence). CDR3 nucleotide sequence: TGCAGTGCTAGAGCTTCTGTGAGCAATCAGCCCCAGCATTTT. Protein sequence: CSARASVSNQPQHF.

About this clonotype itself: The junction shows a germline mismatch at one end, possibly a read error. V gene TRBV7-2 combines with J gene TRBJ1-6; perhaps TRBD1 as D (5 bases). The CDR3 spans 16 residues. Germline V gene sequence: CDR1 SGHTA, CDR2 FQGNSA. The CDR3 here is CASSLEFTDTDSPLPF. As DNA, the CDR3 is TGTGCCAGCAGCTTAGAGTTCACGGACACCGATTCACCCCTCCCCTTT.

By its share, this clonotype is medium-sized. CDR3 in DNA: TGTGCCAGCAGCTTCGGACAGTCATCAGATACGCAGTATTTT. This codes for CASSFGQSSDTQYF. V and J are TRBV7-2 and TRBJ2-3; maybe TRBD1 (6 bases). CDR3 length equals 14 residues. Trimming cost V 3 bases and J 4 bases, with 11 bases left between them. CDR1 SGHTA and CDR2 FQGNSA come from the germline V gene.

This clonotype occurred a few times. V usage is TRBV6-6 and J usage is TRBJ1-4; TRBD1 might be the D (6 bases). V was clipped by 10 bases and J by 4 bases, with 19 bases between them. Germline CDR1 and CDR2: MNHNY and SVGAGI (reference sequence). The length of the CDR3 is 15 residues. CDR3 in amino acids: CATRPGGRGNEKLFF. The CDR3 DNA is TGTGCCACCCGACCGGGGGGCAGGGGTAATGAAAAACTGTTTTTT.